The T cell receptor (beta chain) described here comes from a study of Ad26.COV2.S vaccination and SARS-CoV-2 variants. Sequencing used immunoSEQ multiplex PCR; TCRdb keeps in-frame clones, though not all of them. The repertoire consists of some 640,000 clones, with about 90% occurring once and the leading ten covering approximately 1.5%. Treatment in this sample: some 20 received Ad26.COV2.S at low or high dose, single or two shots; about 5 received placebo; per-sample allocation not given. Vaccine and placebo recipients were sampled on day 63 after the first injection. The CDR3 has 18 residues. V lost 2 bases to trimming and J lost 2 bases, with 19 bases between them.

The material sequenced was peripheral blood, taken in a trial of Ad26.COV2.S vaccine versus placebo. The TCR sequence derives from a person between 18 and 65 years old who received the Ad26.COV2.S COVID-19 vaccine or a placebo. This chain connects TRBV23-1 to TRBJ2-1; TRBD1 is a possible D gene (6 bases). TRBV23-1 is reported as an ORF; its role is uncertain. The CDR3 region is CASSQGPWGTPAYNEQFF. CDR3 coding DNA: TGCGCCAGCAGTCAAGGCCCTTGGGGGACACCGGCCTACAATGAGCAGTTCTTC.